The sequence of this T cell receptor beta chain was determined in a study of cytomegalovirus exposure and HLA in healthy donors. The PCR used 60 Vbeta and 13 Jbeta primers. Sequenced by immunoSEQ multiplex PCR; TCRdb stores in-frame clones only, minus some. The sample has 100,000 to 150,000 clones; roughly a tenth are singletons. Only a few counts were recorded for this clone. There are 15 residues in the CDR3. Germline assignment: CDR1 SGHKS and CDR2 YYEKEE (reference sequence). Trimming cost V 0 bases and J 0 bases, with 9 bases left between them. The chain links TRBV5-5 to TRBJ1-2; unclear D gene. The sequence was collected from a woman younger than 30 in good health and CMV-seropositive. The source material was PBMCs. The CDR3 spells CASSLGLAPNYGYTF. The CDR3 nucleotides read TGTGCCAGCAGCTTGGGGCTGGCACCTAACTATGGCTACACCTTC.